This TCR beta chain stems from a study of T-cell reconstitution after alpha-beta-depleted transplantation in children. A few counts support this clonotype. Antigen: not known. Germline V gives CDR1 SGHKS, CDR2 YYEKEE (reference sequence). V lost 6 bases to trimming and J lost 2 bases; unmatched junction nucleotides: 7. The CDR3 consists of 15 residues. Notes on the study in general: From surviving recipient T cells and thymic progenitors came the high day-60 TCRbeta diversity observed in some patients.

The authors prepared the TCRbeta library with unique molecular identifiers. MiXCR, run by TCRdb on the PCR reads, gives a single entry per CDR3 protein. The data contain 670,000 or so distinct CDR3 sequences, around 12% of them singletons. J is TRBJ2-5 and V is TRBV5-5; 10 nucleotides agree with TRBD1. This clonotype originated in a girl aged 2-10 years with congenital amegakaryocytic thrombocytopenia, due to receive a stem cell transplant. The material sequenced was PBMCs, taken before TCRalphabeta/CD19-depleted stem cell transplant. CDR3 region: CASKFRDRGQETQYF. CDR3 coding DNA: TGTGCCAGCAAATTCCGGGACAGGGGACAAGAGACCCAGTACTTC.